The 9 T cell receptor beta chains listed next were all sequenced from one sample in a study of cytomegalovirus exposure and HLA in healthy donors. Assay: immunoSEQ multiplex PCR; the TCRdb copy retains only in-frame clones and omits some. The sample holds about 120,000 clones, 75% to 90% seen once. Sample: PBMCs. Receptor source: a woman between 18 and 29 years old in good health and CMV-seronegative.

The genes are TRBV14 and TRBJ2-7; the match to TRBD2 covers 9 bases. Germline-derived CDR1 and CDR2 are SGHDN and FVKESK. J lost 6 bases, V lost 4 bases, and 13 bases had no gene match. The CDR3 loop spans 16 amino acids. CDR3 in DNA: TGTGCCAGCAGCCCACGCGCCGGCGGGAGGGCCTTCGAGCAGTACTTC. Its translation: CASSPRAGGRAFEQYF.

This clone was seen more than once but under ten times. The chain recombines TRBV6-6 with TRBJ2-2; 9 nucleotides line up with TRBD2. Trimming took 6 bases from V and 4 from J; bases not matched to a gene: 3. Per the germline V gene, CDR1 is MNHNY and CDR2 is SVGAGI (reference sequence). The CDR3 loop spans 14 amino acids. CDR3 nucleotides: TGTGCCAGCAGCCCTAGCGGGACCACCGGGGAGCTGTTTTTT. This translates into CASSPSGTTGELFF.

This chain joins TRBV4-1 and TRBJ2-7; possible D gene TRBD2, 5 bases. Germline loops: CDR1 MGHRA, CDR2 YSYEKL. Trimming stripped 2 bases from V and 3 bases from J, with 14 bases between. The CDR3 sequence is 15 residues long. CDR3 DNA sequence: TGCGCCAGCAGCCAATCGGTGGTAACTAGCTACGAGCAGTACTTC. This encodes CASSQSVVTSYEQYF.

The V and J genes are TRBV6-1 and TRBJ2-7; 11 positions agree with TRBD2. V shed 7 bases, J shed 0 bases, and the junction held 2 bases outside the gene matches. CDR1 is MNHNS and CDR2 is SASEGT in the germline V gene. This CDR3 spans 14 amino acids. The CDR3 sequence: CASTGTSGSYEQYF. The CDR3 region has the DNA TGTGCCAGCACCGGGACTAGCGGCTCCTACGAGCAGTACTTC.

This clone was seen more than once but under ten times. The genes are TRBV29-1 and TRBJ1-2, with TRBD1 identical over 10 bases. The CDR3 is 11 residues long. Looked up from germline, CDR1 is SQVTM and CDR2 is ANQGSEA. Trimming cost V 8 bases and J 8 bases; bases outside gene matches: 5. In DNA form, the CDR3 reads TGCAGCTTTGGACAGGGGGAAGGCTACACCTTC. The encoded protein is CSFGQGEGYTF.

The chain is built from TRBV9 and TRBJ1-4; D is ambiguous. Trimming pared 0 bases from V and 0 bases from J, leaving 9 bases between. This CDR3 is built from 16 residues. Per germline, CDR1 SGDLS and CDR2 YYNGEE. The CDR3 region has the DNA TGTGCCAGCAGCGTAGGTGGAGGGTCAACTAATGAAAAACTGTTTTTT. Translation: CASSVGGGSTNEKLFF.

V and J are TRBV7-9 and TRBJ2-1; TRBD1 agrees at 11 bases. The CDR3 is 13 residues long. Germline CDR1 is SEHNR and CDR2 is FQNEAQ (reference sequence). V shed 6 bases and J 7 bases; nucleotides not matched to a gene: 2. DNA of the CDR3: TGTGCCAGCAGTCGGGACAGGGGGAATGAGCAGTTCTTC. Translating gives CASSRDRGNEQFF.

The chain is built from TRBV29-1 and TRBJ1-2; D is undetermined. The V and J ends lost 2 bases and 7 bases respectively, with 23 bases between them. The CDR3 runs 16 residues. The V gene's germline CDR1 is SQVTM and CDR2 ANQGSEA. The CDR3 is CSVELANVEPLGGYTF. The CDR3 nucleotides read TGCAGCGTTGAACTCGCCAACGTAGAGCCCCTCGGTGGCTACACCTTC.

V gene TRBV13 combines with J gene TRBJ2-3; no firm D call. The CDR3 is 14 amino acids. The germline V gene has CDR1 PRHDT and CDR2 FYEKMQ (reference sequence). V was cut by 1 base and J by 4 bases, with 9 bases left in between. The DNA for the CDR3 is TGTGCCAGCAGCTTAGCGATCACGGCAGATACGCAGTATTTT. Translated, it gives CASSLAITADTQYF.